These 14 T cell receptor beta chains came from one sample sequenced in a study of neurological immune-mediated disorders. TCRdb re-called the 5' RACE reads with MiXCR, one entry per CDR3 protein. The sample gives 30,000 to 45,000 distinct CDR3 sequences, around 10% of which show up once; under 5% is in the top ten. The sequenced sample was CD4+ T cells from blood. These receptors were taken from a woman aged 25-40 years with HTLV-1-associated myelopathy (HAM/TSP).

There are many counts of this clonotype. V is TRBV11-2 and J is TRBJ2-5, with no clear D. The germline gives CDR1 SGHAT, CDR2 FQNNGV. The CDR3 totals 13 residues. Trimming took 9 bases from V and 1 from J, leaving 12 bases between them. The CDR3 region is CASGGQLQETQYF. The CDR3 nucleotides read TGTGCCAGTGGCGGCCAGCTCCAAGAGACCCAGTACTTC.

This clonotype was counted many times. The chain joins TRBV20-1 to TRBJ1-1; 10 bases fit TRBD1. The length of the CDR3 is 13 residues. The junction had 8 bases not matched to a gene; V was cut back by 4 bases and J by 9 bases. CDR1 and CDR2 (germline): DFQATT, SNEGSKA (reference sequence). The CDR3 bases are TGCAGTGCTAACAACCGGGACAGGGGTAAAGCTTTCTTT. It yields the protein CSANNRDRGKAFF.

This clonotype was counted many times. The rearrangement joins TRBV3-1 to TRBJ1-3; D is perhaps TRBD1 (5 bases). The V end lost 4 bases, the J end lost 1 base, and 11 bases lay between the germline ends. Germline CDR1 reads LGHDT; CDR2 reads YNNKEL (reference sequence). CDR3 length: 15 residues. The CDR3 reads CASSRGAISGNTIYF. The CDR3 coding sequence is TGTGCCAGCAGCCGAGGGGCTATTTCTGGAAACACCATATATTTT.

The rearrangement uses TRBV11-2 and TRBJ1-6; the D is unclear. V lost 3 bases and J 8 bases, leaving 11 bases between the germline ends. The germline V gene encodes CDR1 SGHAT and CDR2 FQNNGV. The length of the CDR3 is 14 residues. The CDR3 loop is CASSLLGSDSPLHF. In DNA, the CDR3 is TGTGCCAGCAGCTTGTTGGGGAGTGATTCACCCCTCCACTTT.

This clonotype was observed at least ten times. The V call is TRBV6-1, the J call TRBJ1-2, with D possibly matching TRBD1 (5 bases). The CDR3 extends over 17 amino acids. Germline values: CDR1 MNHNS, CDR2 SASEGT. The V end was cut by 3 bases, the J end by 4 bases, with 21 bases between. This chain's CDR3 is CASSDPFGQGLFYGYTF. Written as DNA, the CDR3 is TGTGCCAGCAGTGACCCTTTCGGGCAGGGATTATTCTATGGCTACACCTTC.

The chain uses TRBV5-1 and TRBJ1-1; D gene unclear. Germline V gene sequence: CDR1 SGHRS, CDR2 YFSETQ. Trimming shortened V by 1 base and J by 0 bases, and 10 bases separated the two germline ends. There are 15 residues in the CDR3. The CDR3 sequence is CASSLSVAMNTEAFF. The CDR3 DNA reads TGCGCCAGCAGCTTGTCGGTTGCGATGAACACTGAAGCTTTCTTT.

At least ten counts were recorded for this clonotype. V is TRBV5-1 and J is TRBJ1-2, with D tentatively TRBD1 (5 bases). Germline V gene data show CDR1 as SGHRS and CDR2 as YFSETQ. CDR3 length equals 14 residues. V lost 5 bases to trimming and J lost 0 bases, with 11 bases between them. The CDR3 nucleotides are TGCGCCAGCAGTAGAGACAGCACTAACTATGGCTACACCTTC. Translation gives CASSRDSTNYGYTF.

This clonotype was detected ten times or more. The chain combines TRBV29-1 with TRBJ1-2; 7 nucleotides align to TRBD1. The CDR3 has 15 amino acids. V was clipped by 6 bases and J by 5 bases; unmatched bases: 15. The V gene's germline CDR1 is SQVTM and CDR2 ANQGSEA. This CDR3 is CSVANRMTGRYGYTF. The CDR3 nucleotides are TGCAGCGTGGCCAACAGAATGACAGGGCGATATGGCTACACCTTC.

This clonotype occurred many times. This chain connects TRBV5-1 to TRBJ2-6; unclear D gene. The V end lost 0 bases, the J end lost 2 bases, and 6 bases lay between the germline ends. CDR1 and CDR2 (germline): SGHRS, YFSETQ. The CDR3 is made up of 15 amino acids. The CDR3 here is CASSLDGAGANVLTF. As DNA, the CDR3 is TGCGCCAGCAGCTTGGATGGGGCTGGGGCCAACGTCCTGACTTTC.

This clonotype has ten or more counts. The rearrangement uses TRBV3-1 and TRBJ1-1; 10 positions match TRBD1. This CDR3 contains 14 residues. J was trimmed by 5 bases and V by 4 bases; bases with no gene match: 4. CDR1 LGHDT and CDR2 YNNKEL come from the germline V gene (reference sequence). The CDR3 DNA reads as TGTGCCAGCAGCCCGACAGGGGGCATAACTGAAGCTTTCTTT. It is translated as CASSPTGGITEAFF.

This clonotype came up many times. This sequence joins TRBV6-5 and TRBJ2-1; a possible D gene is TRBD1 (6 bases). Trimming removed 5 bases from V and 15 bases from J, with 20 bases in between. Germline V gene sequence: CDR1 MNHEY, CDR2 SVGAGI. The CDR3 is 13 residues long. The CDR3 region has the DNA TGTGCCAGCAGTACCACAGGGTTCGGGATTCTGTTCTTC. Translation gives CASSTTGFGILFF.

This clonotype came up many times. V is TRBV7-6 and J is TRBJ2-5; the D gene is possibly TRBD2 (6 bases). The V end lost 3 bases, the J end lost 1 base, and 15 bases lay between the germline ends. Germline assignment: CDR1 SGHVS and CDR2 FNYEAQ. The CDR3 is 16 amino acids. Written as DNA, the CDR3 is TGTGCCAGCAGCTTTTTCTTGCACGGGAGCCAAGAGACCCAGTACTTC. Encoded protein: CASSFFLHGSQETQYF. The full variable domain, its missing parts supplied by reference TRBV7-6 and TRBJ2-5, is GAGVSQSPRYKVTKRGQDVALRCDPISGHVSLYWYRQALGQGPEFLTYFNYEAQQDKSGLPNDRFSAERPEGSISTLTIQRTEQRDSAMYRCASSFFLHGSQETQYFGPGTRLLVL.

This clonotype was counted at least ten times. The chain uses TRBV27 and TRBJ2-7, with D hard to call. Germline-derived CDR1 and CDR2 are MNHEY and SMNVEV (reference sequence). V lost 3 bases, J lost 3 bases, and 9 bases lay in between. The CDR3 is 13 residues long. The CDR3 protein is CASSLYQSYEQYF. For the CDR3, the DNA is TGTGCCAGCAGTTTGTACCAGAGCTACGAGCAGTACTTC.

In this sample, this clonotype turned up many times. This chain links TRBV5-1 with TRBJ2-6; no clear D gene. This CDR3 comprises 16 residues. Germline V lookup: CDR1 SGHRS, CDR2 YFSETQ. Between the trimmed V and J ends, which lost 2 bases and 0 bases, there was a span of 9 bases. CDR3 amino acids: CASSFLVNSGANVLTF. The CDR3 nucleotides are TGCGCCAGCAGCTTCTTAGTAAACTCTGGGGCCAACGTCCTGACTTTC.